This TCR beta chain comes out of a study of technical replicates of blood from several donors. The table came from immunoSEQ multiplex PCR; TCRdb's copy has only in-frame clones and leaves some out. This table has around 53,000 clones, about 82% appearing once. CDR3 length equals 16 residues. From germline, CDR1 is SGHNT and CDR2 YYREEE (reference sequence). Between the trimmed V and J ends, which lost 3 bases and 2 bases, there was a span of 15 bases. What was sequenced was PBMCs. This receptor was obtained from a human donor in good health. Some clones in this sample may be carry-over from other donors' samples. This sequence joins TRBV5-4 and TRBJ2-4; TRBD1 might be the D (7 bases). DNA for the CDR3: TGTGCCAGCAGCTCCCAGGGGGGCGGGACCAAAAACATTCAGTACTTC. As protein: CASSSQGGGTKNIQYF.